The rows below give T cell receptor beta chains drawn from one sample of a study of long-term antiretroviral therapy in people with HIV. Generated by immunoSEQ multiplex PCR, the TCRdb table keeps only in-frame clones and is missing some. The table records 35,000 or so clones, 60% to 85% of them present only once. The specimen comprised unsorted PBMCs, sampled 2 years after starting antiretroviral therapy. Source of these receptors: a woman in her forties or fifties with HIV. CDR3s include the opening cysteine and the closing phenylalanine or tryptophan. D genes are given only for firm matches. Rows give clone size only sometimes, using once, few, many, or a class for an expanded clone.

J: TRBJ2-5; V: TRBV2; size: NA; D: NA; DNA: TGTGCCAGCAGCTTACTAGCTCAAGAGACCCAGTACTTC; CDR3: CASSLLAQETQYF
J: TRBJ1-6; V: TRBV29-1; size: few; D: NA; DNA: TGCAGCGTTCAGGACGGGAATTCACCCCTCCACTTT; CDR3: CSVQDGNSPLHF
J: TRBJ2-7; V: TRBV10-2; size: NA; D: TRBD1; DNA: TGCGCCAGCAGGGACAGGGCGAGCTCCTACGAGCAGTACTTC; CDR3: CASRDRASSYEQYF
J: TRBJ2-1; V: TRBV5-1; size: few; D: TRBD2; DNA: TGCGCCAGCAGCTTCGCGGGGGGTAACGACAATGAGCAGTTCTTC; CDR3: CASSFAGGNDNEQFF
J: TRBJ2-6; V: TRBV5-1; size: NA; D: TRBD1; DNA: TGCGCCAGCAGTTTGGAGAGGGGCAGGGGGTGGGGGGCCAACGTCCTGACTTTC; CDR3: CASSLERGRGWGANVLTF
J: TRBJ2-5; V: TRBV7-3; size: NA; D: TRBD2; DNA: TGTGCCAGCAGCCGCGGGGGAACACAAGAGACCCAGTACTTC; CDR3: CASSRGGTQETQYF
J: TRBJ1-5; V: TRBV19; size: once; D: TRBD1; DNA: TGTGCCAGTAGTCCTGACAGGGCCGAGCCCCAGCATTTT; CDR3: CASSPDRAEPQHF
J: TRBJ2-5; V: TRBV5-1; size: NA; D: TRBD2; DNA: TGCGCCAGCCGATCCTCTATAGCGGGGGGTATAGAGACCCAGTACTTC; CDR3: CASRSSIAGGIETQYF
J: TRBJ2-2; V: TRBV6-5; size: NA; D: NA; DNA: TGTGCCAGCAGTTACTCGTGGGCACGGAACACCGGGGAGCTGTTTTTT; CDR3: CASSYSWARNTGELFF
J: TRBJ2-2; V: TRBV30; size: once; D: NA; DNA: TGTGCCTGGAGTAGGAAGGGGGAGGGCACCGGGGAGCTGTTTTTT; CDR3: CAWSRKGEGTGELFF
J: TRBJ1-1; V: TRBV2; size: NA; D: NA; DNA: TGTGCCAGCAACACCCTCTCCACTGAAGCTTTCTTT; CDR3: CASNTLSTEAFF
J: TRBJ1-2; V: TRBV7-9; size: medium-sized; D: TRBD1; DNA: TGTGCCAGCAGCGATACTGACAGGGTCTCTGGCTACACCTTC; CDR3: CASSDTDRVSGYTF
J: TRBJ1-1; V: TRBV10-3; size: once; D: NA; DNA: TGTGCCATCAGTGAGTCCGAGGGTGGGGCCACTGAAGCTTTCTTT; CDR3: CAISESEGGATEAFF
J: TRBJ1-2; V: TRBV30; size: NA; D: NA; DNA: TGTGCCTGGAGTGTAAGGGGCGGAAACTATGGCTACACCTTC; CDR3: CAWSVRGGNYGYTF
J: TRBJ1-1; V: TRBV6-5; size: NA; D: NA; DNA: TGTGCCAGCAGTCGGCTGACCTCAAGAGGAACTGAAGCTTTCTTT; CDR3: CASSRLTSRGTEAFF
J: TRBJ2-3; V: TRBV6-6; size: NA; D: NA; DNA: TGTGCCAGCAGGACACGGGGGGCAGGAGATACGCAGTATTTT; CDR3: CASRTRGAGDTQYF
J: TRBJ1-1; V: TRBV12-5; size: NA; D: TRBD1; DNA: TGTGCTAGTGGTTCGGGCGAAAACAACAGGGGTTATACTGAAGCTTTCTTT; CDR3: CASGSGENNRGYTEAFF
J: TRBJ2-7; V: TRBV12-5; size: NA; D: NA; DNA: TGTGCTAGTGGTTTGCGCGAGCAGTACTTC; CDR3: CASGLREQYF
J: TRBJ1-2; V: TRBV27; size: few; D: TRBD1; DNA: TGTGCCAGCAGTAACAGGGGGCTAGCCTATGGCTACACCTTC; CDR3: CASSNRGLAYGYTF
J: TRBJ1-5; V: TRBV5-8; size: NA; D: TRBD1; DNA: TGTGCCAGCAGCTACCGACAGGGGGATCAGCCCCAGCATTTT; CDR3: CASSYRQGDQPQHF
J: TRBJ2-3; V: TRBV5-1; size: NA; D: TRBD2; DNA: TGCGCCAGCAGCGGCGGACTAGCGGGGGTGTACGGCACAGATACGCAGTATTTT; CDR3: CASSGGLAGVYGTDTQYF
J: TRBJ2-1; V: TRBV6-6; size: NA; D: TRBD2; DNA: TGTGCCAGCAGGTCTAGCGGGGGGGATTACAATGAGCAGTTCTTC; CDR3: CASRSSGGDYNEQFF
J: TRBJ1-2; V: TRBV11-2; size: NA; D: NA; DNA: TGTGCCAGCAGCAGTCCAGGCTACTATGGCTACACCTTC; CDR3: CASSSPGYYGYTF
J: TRBJ1-4; V: TRBV12-5; size: NA; D: NA; DNA: TGTGCTAGTGGTTTGGGACAGCGGTCTACGGCTAATGAAAAACTGTTTTTT; CDR3: CASGLGQRSTANEKLFF
J: TRBJ2-5; V: TRBV25-1; size: NA; D: NA; DNA: TGTGCCAGCAGTGCTACAACAGGGCTGGGGAGGACCCAGTACTTC; CDR3: CASSATTGLGRTQYF
J: TRBJ1-1; V: TRBV2; size: NA; D: TRBD1; DNA: TGTGCCAGCACCGCTTCGACAGGGGCGGCAACTGAAGCTTTCTTT; CDR3: CASTASTGAATEAFF
J: TRBJ2-7; V: TRBV6-1; size: NA; D: TRBD1; DNA: TGTGCCAGCAGTGAAAGGGGACAGGGATACTACGAGCAGTACTTC; CDR3: CASSERGQGYYEQYF
J: TRBJ2-1; V: TRBV6-5; size: NA; D: NA; DNA: TGTGCCAGCAGTTACTCATTCGGGGGGCCGTGGGAGCAGTTCTTC; CDR3: CASSYSFGGPWEQFF
J: TRBJ2-5; V: TRBV4-2; size: NA; D: NA; DNA: TGTGCCAGCGGGGGGGCTATTCAAGAGACCCAGTACTTC; CDR3: CASGGAIQETQYF
J: TRBJ2-3; V: TRBV7-2; size: NA; D: TRBD2; DNA: TGTGCCAGCAGCCCGGGACTAGCCACCGATACGCAGTATTTT; CDR3: CASSPGLATDTQYF
J: TRBJ1-5; V: TRBV7-9; size: few; D: NA; DNA: TGTGCCAGCAGCTTAGGGGATCAGCCCCAGCATTTT; CDR3: CASSLGDQPQHF
J: TRBJ2-5; V: TRBV4-1; size: NA; D: NA; DNA: TGCGCCAGCAGCCAAGTACCGTATGGGTCAGCAGAGACCCAGTACTTC; CDR3: CASSQVPYGSAETQYF